This TCR beta chain emerged from a study of long-term antiretroviral therapy in people with HIV. Concerning this clone itself: Its specificity is not known.

Findings of the study overall: Drawn between about 2003 and 2017, the blood was possibly obtained under older ART regimens.

None of the participants with HIV were treated outside the United States. The immunoSEQ assay was v3.0, run at survey level. Each sample had sequencing targeting roughly 35,000-55,000 T-cell genomes. Sequencing was performed with immunoSEQ multiplex PCR; in TCRdb, only in-frame clones are kept and a portion is missing. The data hold fewer than 30,000 clones, with 70% to 90% observed a single time. V shed 0 bases and J shed 5 bases, with 13 bases lying between them. The CDR3 totals 15 residues. The V gene's germline CDR1 is LGHNA and CDR2 YSLEER. Here the sequenced sample was unsorted PBMCs, taken 3 years after starting antiretroviral therapy. The gene calls are TRBV4-3 and TRBJ1-1, with D tentatively TRBD1 (6 bases). This clonotype originated in a man in his forties or fifties with HIV. The CDR3 sequence: CASSQEQGKRTEAFF. DNA for the CDR3: TGCGCCAGCAGCCAAGAACAGGGTAAGAGAACTGAAGCTTTCTTT.